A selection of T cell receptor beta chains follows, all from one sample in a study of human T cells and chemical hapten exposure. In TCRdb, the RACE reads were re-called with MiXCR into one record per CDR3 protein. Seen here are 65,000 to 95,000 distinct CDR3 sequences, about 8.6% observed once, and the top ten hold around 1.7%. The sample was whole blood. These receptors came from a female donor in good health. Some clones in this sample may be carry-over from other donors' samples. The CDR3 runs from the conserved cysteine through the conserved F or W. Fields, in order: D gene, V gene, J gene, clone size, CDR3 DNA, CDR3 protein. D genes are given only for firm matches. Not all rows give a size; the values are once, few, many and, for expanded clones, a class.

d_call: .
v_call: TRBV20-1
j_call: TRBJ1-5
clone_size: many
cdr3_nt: TGCAGTGCTAGAGGGGCAGGGCCTAGCAATCAGCCCCAGCATTTT
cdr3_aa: CSARGAGPSNQPQHF

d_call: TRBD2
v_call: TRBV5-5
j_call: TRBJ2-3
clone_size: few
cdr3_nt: TGTGCCAGCAGCTTAACTAGCGGGTCCTACACAGATACGCAGTATTTT
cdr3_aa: CASSLTSGSYTDTQYF

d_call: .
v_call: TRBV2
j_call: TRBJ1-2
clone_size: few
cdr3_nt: TGTGCCAGCAGCTTTACGCGGCAGGACTATGGCTACACCTTC
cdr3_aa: CASSFTRQDYGYTF

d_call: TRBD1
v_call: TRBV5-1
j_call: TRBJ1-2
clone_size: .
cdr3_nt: TGCGTCAGCAGCCCACGACAGGGAAACTATGGCTACACCTTC
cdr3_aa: CVSSPRQGNYGYTF

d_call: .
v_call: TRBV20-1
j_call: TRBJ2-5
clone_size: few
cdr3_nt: TGCAGTGCATTAAACCAAGAGACCCAGTACTTC
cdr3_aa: CSALNQETQYF

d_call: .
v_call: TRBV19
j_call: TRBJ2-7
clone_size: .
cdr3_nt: TGTGCCAGTAGCAGCGGACCTAAGTATATCTCCTACGAGCAGTACTTC
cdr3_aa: CASSSGPKYISYEQYF

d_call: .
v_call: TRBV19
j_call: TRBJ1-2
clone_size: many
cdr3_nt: TGTGCCAGCCTCTCACTTCGCGGCTCTAACTATGGCTACACCTTC
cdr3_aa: CASLSLRGSNYGYTF

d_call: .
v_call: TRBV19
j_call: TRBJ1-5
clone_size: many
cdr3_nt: TGTGCCAGTAGTATACTTGGTCAGCCCCAGCATTTT
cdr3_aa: CASSILGQPQHF

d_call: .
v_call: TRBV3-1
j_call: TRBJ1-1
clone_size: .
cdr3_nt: TGTGCCAGCAGGCCAGGGTTTATGAACACTGAAGCTTTCTTT
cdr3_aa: CASRPGFMNTEAFF

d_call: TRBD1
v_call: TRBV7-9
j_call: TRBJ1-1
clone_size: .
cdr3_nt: TGTGCCAGCAGCTTAGGGACAGGGGGCGTTAAAGACACTGAAGCTTTCTTT
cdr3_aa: CASSLGTGGVKDTEAFF

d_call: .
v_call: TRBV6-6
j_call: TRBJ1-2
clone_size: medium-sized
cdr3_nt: TGTGCCAGCACAAGGACAACTACTAACTATGGCTACACCTTC
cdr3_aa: CASTRTTTNYGYTF

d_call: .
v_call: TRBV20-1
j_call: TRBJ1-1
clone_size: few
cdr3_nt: TGCAGTGCCCTGTATGGGGGGACTGAAGCTTTCTTT
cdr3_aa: CSALYGGTEAFF

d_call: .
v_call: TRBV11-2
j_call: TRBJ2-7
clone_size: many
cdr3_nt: TGTGCCAGCAGCTTACGTAGGAGTCTGATCGGATCCGAGCAGTACTTC
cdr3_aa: CASSLRRSLIGSEQYF

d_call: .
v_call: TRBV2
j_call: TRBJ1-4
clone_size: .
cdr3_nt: TGTGCCAGCAGTGCGGGATCTGCAACTAATGAAAAACTGTTTTTT
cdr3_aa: CASSAGSATNEKLFF

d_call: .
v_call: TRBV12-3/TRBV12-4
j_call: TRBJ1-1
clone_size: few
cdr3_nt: TGTGCCAGCAGTTTACCCCACACTGAAGCTTTCTTT
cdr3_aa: CASSLPHTEAFF

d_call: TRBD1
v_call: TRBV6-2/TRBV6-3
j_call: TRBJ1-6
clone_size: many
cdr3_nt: TGTGCCAGCACGGACAGGGATCATTCACCCCTCCACTTT
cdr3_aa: CASTDRDHSPLHF

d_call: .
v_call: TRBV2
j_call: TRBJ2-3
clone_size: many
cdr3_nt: TGTGCCAGCAGTGAAGACTTGGACGATACGCAGTATTTT
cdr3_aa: CASSEDLDDTQYF

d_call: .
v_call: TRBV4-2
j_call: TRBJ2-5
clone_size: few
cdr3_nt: TGTGCCAGCAGCCAAGGGAGGCCCGAACAAGAGACCCAGTACTTC
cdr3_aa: CASSQGRPEQETQYF

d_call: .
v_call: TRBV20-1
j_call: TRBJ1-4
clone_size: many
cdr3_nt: TGCAGTGCTGGGAGGGAGGACCGAAAACTGTTTTTT
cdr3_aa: CSAGREDRKLFF

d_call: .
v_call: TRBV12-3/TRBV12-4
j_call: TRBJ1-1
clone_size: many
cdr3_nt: TGTGCCAGCAGAGAAACAGGCCTGAACACTGAAGCTTTCTTT
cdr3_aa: CASRETGLNTEAFF

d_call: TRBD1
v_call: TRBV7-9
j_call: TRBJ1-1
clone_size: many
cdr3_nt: TGTGCCAGCAGCTTAGCCGTCGGACAGGGGAACACTGAAGCTTTCTTT
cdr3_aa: CASSLAVGQGNTEAFF

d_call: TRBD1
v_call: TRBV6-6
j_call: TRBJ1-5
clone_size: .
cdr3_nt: TGTGCCAGCAGTTACTCGTCAGGGACAGCCAATCAGCCCCAGCATTTT
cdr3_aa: CASSYSSGTANQPQHF

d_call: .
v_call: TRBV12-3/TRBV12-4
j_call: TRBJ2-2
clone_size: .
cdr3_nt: TGTGCCAGCAGGACGGGACCCGGGGAGCTGTTTTTT
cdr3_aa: CASRTGPGELFF

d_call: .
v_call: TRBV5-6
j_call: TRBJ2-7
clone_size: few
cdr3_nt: TGTGCCAGCAGCCCCGGCGGGCAGAGGGTGCAGTACTTC
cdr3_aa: CASSPGGQRVQYF

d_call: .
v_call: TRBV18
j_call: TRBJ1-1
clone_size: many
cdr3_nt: TGTGCCAGCTCCTACCAGGGAAAAACTGAAGCTTTCTTT
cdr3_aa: CASSYQGKTEAFF

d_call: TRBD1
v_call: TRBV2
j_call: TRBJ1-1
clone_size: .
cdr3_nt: TGTGCCAGCAGGAGGACAGGGGGAGCTGAAGCTTTCTTT
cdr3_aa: CASRRTGGAEAFF

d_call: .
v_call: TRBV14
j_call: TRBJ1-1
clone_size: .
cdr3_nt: TGTGCCAGCAGCCAAGCCGCAGGGATAGCTTTCTTT
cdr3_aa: CASSQAAGIAFF

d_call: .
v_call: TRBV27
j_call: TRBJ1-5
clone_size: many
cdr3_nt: TGTGCCAGCAGACCAGGCCAGACCAATCAGCCCCAGCATTTT
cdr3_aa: CASRPGQTNQPQHF

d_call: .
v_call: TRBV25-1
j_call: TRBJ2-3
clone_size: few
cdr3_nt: TGTGCCAGCAGTGAATTCAGGAGGGGCAGCACAGATACGCAGTATTTT
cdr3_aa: CASSEFRRGSTDTQYF

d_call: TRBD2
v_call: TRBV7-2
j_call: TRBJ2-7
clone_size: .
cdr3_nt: TGTGCCAGCAGCTCGGGACTAGCGGGGGGGGAGCAGTACTTC
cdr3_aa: CASSSGLAGGEQYF

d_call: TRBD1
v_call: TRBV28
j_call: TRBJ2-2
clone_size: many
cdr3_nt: TGTGCCAGCAGTTCCACAGGGGGCGGAATCAACACCGGGGAGCTGTTTTTT
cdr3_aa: CASSSTGGGINTGELFF

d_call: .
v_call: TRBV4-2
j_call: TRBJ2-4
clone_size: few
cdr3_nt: TGTGCCAGCAGCCCCCTCGTTAATCTAGACATTCAGTACTTC
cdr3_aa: CASSPLVNLDIQYF

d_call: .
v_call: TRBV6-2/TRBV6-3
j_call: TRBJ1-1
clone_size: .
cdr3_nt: TGTGCCAGCAGTTACTCAGCGGTACAAGAAGCTTTCTTT
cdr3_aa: CASSYSAVQEAFF

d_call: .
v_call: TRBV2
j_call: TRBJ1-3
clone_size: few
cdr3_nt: TGTGCCAGCAGGTCTGCCCCGTCTGGAAACACCATATATTTT
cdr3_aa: CASRSAPSGNTIYF

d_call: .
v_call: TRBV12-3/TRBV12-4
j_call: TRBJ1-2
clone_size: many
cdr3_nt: TGTGCCAGCAGTTTAGCGACAGACTATGGCTACACCTTC
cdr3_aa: CASSLATDYGYTF

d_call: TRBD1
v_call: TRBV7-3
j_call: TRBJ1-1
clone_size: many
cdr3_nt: TGTGCCAGCAGCTTAACGACAGGGGACACTGAAGCTTTCTTT
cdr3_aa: CASSLTTGDTEAFF

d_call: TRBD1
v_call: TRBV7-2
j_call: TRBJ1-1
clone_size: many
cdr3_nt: TGTGCCAGCAGCATGGGACAGGGGGGGACTGAAGCTTTCTTT
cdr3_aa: CASSMGQGGTEAFF

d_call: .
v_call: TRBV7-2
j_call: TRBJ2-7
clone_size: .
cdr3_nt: TGTGCCAGCAGCTTAGAAGGGGTACTTGACTACGAGCAGTACTTC
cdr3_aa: CASSLEGVLDYEQYF

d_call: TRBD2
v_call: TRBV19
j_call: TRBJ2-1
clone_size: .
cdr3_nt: TGTGCCAGTAGTATATATCGAGCGGGGGGGAGGCCCTACAATGAGCAGTTCTTC
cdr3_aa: CASSIYRAGGRPYNEQFF

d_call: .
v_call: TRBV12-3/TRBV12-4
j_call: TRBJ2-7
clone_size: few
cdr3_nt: TGTGCCAGCAGTGCCCCCAGGGGCGATTTTATCTACGAGCAGTACTTC
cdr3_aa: CASSAPRGDFIYEQYF

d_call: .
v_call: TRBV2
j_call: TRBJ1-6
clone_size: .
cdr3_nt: TGTGCCAGCAGCCTACCAAGGCTACGAACCTATAATTCACCCCTCCACTTT
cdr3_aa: CASSLPRLRTYNSPLHF

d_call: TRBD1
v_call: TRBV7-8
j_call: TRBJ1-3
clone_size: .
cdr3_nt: TGTGCCAGCAGCTTAATACCCAACAGGGGGGGTTCTGGAAACACCATATATTTT
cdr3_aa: CASSLIPNRGGSGNTIYF

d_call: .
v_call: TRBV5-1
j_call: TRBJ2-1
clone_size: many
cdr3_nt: TGCGCCAGCAGCTTGGCCCCACGCCATGAGCAGTTCTTC
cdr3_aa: CASSLAPRHEQFF

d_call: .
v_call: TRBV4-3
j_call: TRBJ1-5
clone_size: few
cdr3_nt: TGCGCCAGCAGCCAAGATTTCTGGGGTCAGCCCCAGCATTTT
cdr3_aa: CASSQDFWGQPQHF

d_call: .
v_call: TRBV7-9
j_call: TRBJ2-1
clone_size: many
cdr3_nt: TGTGCCAGCAGCCCAAGAGGGGGGAGGCAGTTCTTC
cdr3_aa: CASSPRGGRQFF

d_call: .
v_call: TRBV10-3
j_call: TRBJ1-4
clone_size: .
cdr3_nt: TGTGCCATCAGCGATACGGGCCGAGGGTGGGGTGAAAAACTGTTTTTT
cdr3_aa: CAISDTGRGWGEKLFF

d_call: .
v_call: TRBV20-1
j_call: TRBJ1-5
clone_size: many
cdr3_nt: TGCAGTGCTGGCTTCCCTTCACTGCCGGGACAAATTAATCAGCCCCAGCATTTT
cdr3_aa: CSAGFPSLPGQINQPQHF

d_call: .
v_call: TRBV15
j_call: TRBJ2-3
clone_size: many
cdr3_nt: TGTGCCACCAGCAGAGATCGGGGGTTGGATACGCAGTATTTT
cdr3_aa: CATSRDRGLDTQYF